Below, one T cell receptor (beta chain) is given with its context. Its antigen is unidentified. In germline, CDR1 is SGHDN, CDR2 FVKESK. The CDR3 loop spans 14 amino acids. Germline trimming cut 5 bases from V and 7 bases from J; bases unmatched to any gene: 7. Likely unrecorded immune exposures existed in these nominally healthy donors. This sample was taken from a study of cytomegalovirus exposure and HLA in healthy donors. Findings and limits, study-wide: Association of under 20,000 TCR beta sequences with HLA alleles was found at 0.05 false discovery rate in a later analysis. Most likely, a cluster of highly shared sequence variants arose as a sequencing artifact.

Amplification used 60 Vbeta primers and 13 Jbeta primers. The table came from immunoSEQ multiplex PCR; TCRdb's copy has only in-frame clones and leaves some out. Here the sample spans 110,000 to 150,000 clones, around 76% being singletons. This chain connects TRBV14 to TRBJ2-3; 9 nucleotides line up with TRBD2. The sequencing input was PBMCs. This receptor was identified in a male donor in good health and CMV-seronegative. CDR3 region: CASSLTSGTNTQYF. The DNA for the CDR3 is TGTGCCAGCAGCTTGACTAGCGGCACGAATACGCAGTATTTT. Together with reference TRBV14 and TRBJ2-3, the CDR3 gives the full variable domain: EAGVTQFPSHSVIEKGQTVTLRCDPISGHDNLYWYRRVMGKEIKFLLHFVKESKQDESGMPNNRFLAERTGGTYSTLKVQPAELEDSGVYFCASSLTSGTNTQYFGPGTRLTVL.